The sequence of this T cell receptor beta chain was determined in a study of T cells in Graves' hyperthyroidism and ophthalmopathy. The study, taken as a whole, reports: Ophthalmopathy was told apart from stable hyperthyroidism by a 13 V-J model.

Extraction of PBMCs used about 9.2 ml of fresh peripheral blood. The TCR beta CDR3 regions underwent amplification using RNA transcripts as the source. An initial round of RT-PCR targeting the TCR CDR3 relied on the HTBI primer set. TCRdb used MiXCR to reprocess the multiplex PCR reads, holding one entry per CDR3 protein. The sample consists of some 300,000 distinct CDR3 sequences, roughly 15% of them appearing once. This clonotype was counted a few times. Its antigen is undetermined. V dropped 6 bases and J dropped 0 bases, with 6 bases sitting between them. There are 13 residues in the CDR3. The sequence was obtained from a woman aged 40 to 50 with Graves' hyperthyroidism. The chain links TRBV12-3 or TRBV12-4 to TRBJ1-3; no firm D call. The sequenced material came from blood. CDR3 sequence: CASRRNSGNTIYF. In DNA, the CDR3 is TGTGCCAGCAGGAGGAACTCTGGAAACACCATATATTTT.